These 27 T cell receptor beta chains were all obtained from the same sample, sequenced in a study of monozygotic twins with inflammatory bowel disease. TCRdb reworked the 5' RACE reads into one entry per CDR3 protein, no DNA. The listing contains about 300,000 distinct CDR3 sequences. Sequenced sample: blood. The receptors derive from a human donor with ulcerative colitis or Crohn's disease, or a healthy co-twin of an affected twin (not recorded which).

CDR3 residues: CASSFRRGSGNTIYF. This chain connects TRBV12-3 or TRBV12-4 to TRBJ1-3. This CDR3 spans 15 amino acids.

The rearrangement uses TRBV12-3 or TRBV12-4 and TRBJ1-1. The CDR3 spans 11 residues. The CDR3 reads CASSFGLEAFF.

The gene calls are TRBV7-2 and TRBJ1-1. CDR1 and CDR2 (germline): SGHTA, FQGNSA. The CDR3 is 11 residues long. CDR3 in amino acids: CASSARTEAFF.

This rearrangement joins TRBV6-5 to TRBJ1-1; the TRBD1 assignment by TCRdb is unverifiable without DNA. The germline V gene has CDR1 MNHEY and CDR2 SVGAGI. This CDR3 is 15 amino acids long. CDR3 loop: CASSYANRVRKEAFF.

The V call is TRBV29-1, the J call TRBJ2-5; TCRdb proposes TRBD2, but this gene call is untestable without DNA. Per germline, CDR1 SQVTM and CDR2 ANQGSEA. This CDR3 is 14 amino acids long. The CDR3 region is CSASPGGGGETQYF.

The chain uses TRBV7-9 and TRBJ2-3; TCRdb selects TRBD2, and the lack of DNA leaves this call unchecked. This CDR3 is built from 15 residues. CDR1 is SEHNR, CDR2 FQNEAQ, per germline (reference sequence). The CDR3 is CARDGGNLFTDTQYF.

The V and J genes are TRBV20-1 and TRBJ2-5; the D gene TCRdb calls, TRBD2, cannot be checked with no DNA. Per the germline V gene, CDR1 is DFQATT and CDR2 is SNEGSKA (reference sequence). The CDR3 extends over 16 amino acids. CDR3 in amino acids: CSANPTSGGYQETQYF.

The chain links TRBV20-1 to TRBJ2-4; lacking DNA, the TRBD1 call made by TCRdb goes unchecked. CDR1 DFQATT and CDR2 SNEGSKA come from the germline V gene (reference sequence). The CDR3 sequence is 13 residues long. The chain's CDR3 is CSATRDGQNIQYF.

This chain joins TRBV28 and TRBJ2-7; TCRdb picks TRBD1, but there is no DNA to check that call. The germline V gene encodes CDR1 MDHEN and CDR2 SYDVKM. The CDR3 has 13 amino acids. This chain's CDR3 is CASSLPMGREEYF. Together with reference TRBV28 and TRBJ2-7, the CDR3 gives the full variable domain: DVKVTQSSRYLVKRTGEKVFLECVQDMDHENMFWYRQDPGLGLRLIYFSYDVKMKEKGDIPEGYSVSREKKERFSLILESASTNQTSMYLCASSLPMGREEYFGPGTRLTVT.

This chain joins TRBV5-4 and TRBJ2-1; absent DNA, TCRdb's TRBD1 call cannot be checked. Per the germline V gene, CDR1 is SGHNT and CDR2 is YYREEE (reference sequence). The CDR3 has 19 amino acids. The CDR3 sequence is CASSLGLPTGTGVRYEQFF.

This chain uses TRBV3-1 with TRBJ1-3; as DNA is missing, the TRBD1 call by TCRdb cannot be tested. The germline gives CDR1 LGHDT, CDR2 YNNKEL (reference sequence). The CDR3 runs 17 residues. The CDR3 is CASSHHGQQVSGNTIYF.

This chain links TRBV9 with TRBJ2-5; TCRdb proposes TRBD1, but this gene call is untestable without DNA. In germline, CDR1 is SGDLS, CDR2 YYNGEE. The CDR3 covers 14 residues. This chain's CDR3 is CASSRIDSWGTQYF.

The V gene is TRBV6-2 or TRBV6-3, the J gene TRBJ2-3. Germline V gene lookup returns CDR1 MNHEY and CDR2 SVGEGT. The CDR3 has 13 residues. CDR3 in amino acids: CASSLTSSDTQYF.

The chain links TRBV28 to TRBJ2-7; the TCRdb call, TRBD2, lacks DNA for checking. This CDR3 comprises 12 residues. Germline CDR1 and CDR2: MDHEN and SYDVKM. CDR3 amino acids: CASRPSGYEQYF.

The chain employs TRBV12-3 or TRBV12-4 and TRBJ2-1; the TCRdb call, TRBD1, lacks DNA for checking. The CDR3 has 13 amino acids. CDR3 sequence: CASSFRTGNEQFF.

The chain employs TRBV7-2 and TRBJ2-3; TCRdb picks TRBD1, but there is no DNA to check that call. CDR3 length equals 15 residues. CDR1 SGHTA and CDR2 FQGNSA come from the germline V gene. This CDR3 is CASSFRGASTDTQYF.

The V call is TRBV27, the J call TRBJ2-7; the TCRdb D gene call, TRBD1, has no DNA to confirm it. The CDR3 has 14 residues. Germline CDR1 and CDR2: MNHEY and SMNVEV (reference sequence). The CDR3 sequence is CASSLYKGADEQYF.

The V gene is TRBV12-3 or TRBV12-4, the J gene TRBJ2-3; TCRdb selects TRBD2, and the lack of DNA leaves this call unchecked. The CDR3 has 17 amino acids. The CDR3 here is CASSFFGGRSFTDTQYF.

The V gene is TRBV12-3 or TRBV12-4, the J gene TRBJ2-5; the TCRdb D gene call, TRBD1, has no DNA to confirm it. This CDR3 spans 14 amino acids. This chain's CDR3 is CASSTGGGGETQYF.

The rearrangement links TRBV6-1 to TRBJ2-7; TCRdb's assignment of TRBD2 cannot be checked, as there is no DNA. The CDR3 is 15 amino acids. Per germline, CDR1 MNHNS and CDR2 SASEGT. The CDR3 loop reads CASSITSGSSYEQYF.

The V and J genes are TRBV24-1 and TRBJ2-1; TCRdb's D call, TRBD1, is unchecked because there is no DNA. This CDR3 has 13 amino acids. Germline V lookup: CDR1 KGHDR, CDR2 SFDVKD. The CDR3 region is CATSGQGYNEQFF.

V gene TRBV5-1 combines with J gene TRBJ1-4; as DNA is missing, the TRBD1 call by TCRdb cannot be tested. The CDR3 has 16 residues. Per germline, CDR1 SGHRS and CDR2 YFSETQ. The CDR3 protein is CASSPGGTKTNEKLFF.

This rearrangement joins TRBV11-2 to TRBJ1-3. Germline lookup yields CDR1 SGHAT and CDR2 FQNNGV. CDR3 length: 13 residues. The CDR3 loop is CASSFGYWDTIYF.

The genes are TRBV10-3 and TRBJ2-5. CDR3 length equals 12 residues. The germline V gene encodes CDR1 ENHRY and CDR2 SYGVKD. CDR3 sequence: CAIRGPQETQYF.

The chain combines TRBV7-2 with TRBJ2-1; with no DNA, the TCRdb D assignment of TRBD1 cannot be verified. This CDR3 is 15 amino acids long. Germline CDR1 SGHTA, CDR2 FQGNSA. CDR3 amino acids: CASSLWFLGDNEQFF. Variable domain in full (rest from reference TRBV7-2 and TRBJ2-1): GAGVSQSPSNKVTEKGKDVELRCDPISGHTALYWYRQSLGQGLEFLIYFQGNSAPDKSGLPSDRFSAERTGGSVSTLTIQRTQQEDSAVYLCASSLWFLGDNEQFFGPGTRLTVL.

V is TRBV20-1 and J is TRBJ2-7; there is no DNA to check the TCRdb D call of TRBD2. The germline CDR1 and CDR2 sequences are DFQATT and SNEGSKA (reference sequence). CDR3 length: 15 amino acids. CDR3 amino acids: CSAPPASKTSYEQYF.

J is TRBJ2-3 and V is TRBV28; TCRdb gives TRBD1 as the D gene, but with no DNA this cannot be confirmed. Germline-derived CDR1 and CDR2 are MDHEN and SYDVKM. The CDR3 totals 15 residues. The CDR3 spells CASTIGGTYTDTQYF.